The 5 T cell receptor beta chains presented below share a single source sample, sequenced in a study of OX40 agonist ivuxolimab in advanced cancers. The data were produced by immunoSEQ multiplex PCR, yet TCRdb's version contains in-frame clones alone and is incomplete. The table lists about 32,000 clones, roughly 87% of them singletons, with around 54% in the top ten. The input for sequencing was CD4+ or CD8+ T cells sorted from blood, taken in a trial of the OX40 agonist ivuxolimab. The source is an adult with an advanced solid tumor such as melanoma, head and neck, liver or kidney cancer.

V gene TRBV7-2 combines with J gene TRBJ2-5, with D possibly matching TRBD1 (5 bases). V lost 6 bases and J 6 bases, leaving 14 bases between the germline ends. Looked up from germline, CDR1 is SGHTA and CDR2 is FQGNSA. This CDR3 is 13 amino acids long. The CDR3 DNA reads TGTGCCAGCAGTGGGTCAGGGTTACAGACCCAGTACTTC. Encoded protein: CASSGSGLQTQYF.

V usage is TRBV19 and J usage is TRBJ2-6, with 9 bases matching TRBD1. The V gene's germline CDR1 is LNHDA and CDR2 SQIVND (reference sequence). The CDR3 totals 17 residues. V lost 6 bases to trimming and J lost 3 bases; unmatched junction nucleotides: 9. CDR3 sequence (DNA): TGTGCCAGTAGCAGGACAGGGGCGGGGATTGGGGCCAACGTCCTGACTTTC. Protein product: CASSRTGAGIGANVLTF.

The chain has TRBV29-1 and TRBJ1-2, with 7 bases aligning to TRBD1. Germline CDR1 is SQVTM and CDR2 is ANQGSEA. The CDR3 extends over 14 amino acids. V lost 0 bases and J lost 8; bases outside the gene matches: 9. This CDR3 is CSVEDPQGGGGYTF. The CDR3 DNA sequence: TGCAGCGTTGAAGATCCACAGGGAGGGGGCGGCTACACCTTC.

The rearrangement uses TRBV5-5 and TRBJ2-7; no firm D call. The V gene lost 3 bases and the J gene lost 3 bases, with 13 bases spanning the gap. This CDR3 has 14 residues. CDR1 and CDR2 (germline): SGHKS, YYEKEE (reference sequence). CDR3 protein: CASSSGLVNYEQYF. CDR3 nucleotide sequence: TGTGCCAGCAGCTCCGGCCTAGTAAACTACGAGCAGTACTTC.

The chain employs TRBV23-1 and TRBJ2-7; D is ambiguous. TRBV23-1 is an open reading frame whose function is uncertain. This CDR3 spans 14 amino acids. V gave up 5 bases and J gave up 0 bases, with 11 bases separating them. The CDR3 DNA is TGCGCCAGCAGTTCCCCGACCCGCTCCTACGAGCAGTACTTC. This codes for CASSSPTRSYEQYF.